This T cell receptor (beta chain) was sequenced for a study of shared T cell receptors in the human thymus. Only a few counts were recorded for this clone. CDR3 length equals 16 residues. The V end lost 1 base, the J end lost 5 bases, and 18 bases lay between the germline ends. Germline CDR1 and CDR2: SGHNT and YYREEE (reference sequence). Sequencing used immunoSEQ multiplex PCR; TCRdb keeps in-frame clones, though not all of them. The sample lists some 700,000 clones; 70% to 90% were seen once. These data were likewise used in another study, on human thymus T cells. This second study says: Corrective surgery for congenital heart defects was being performed on the healthy Finnish infants who served as donors. It was from resections taken during corrective heart surgery that the thymus tissue came. Repertoires sampled from thymus and blood appeared biased in V and J gene usage. Overlap was high between thymic repertoires from unrelated individuals, as reported in related research.

This sequence originates from a girl in the first two years of life with a congenital heart defect. The V gene is TRBV5-4, the J gene TRBJ1-2; the D gene is possibly TRBD1 (6 bases). Sequencing was done on a sample of thymocytes. The CDR3 region has the DNA TGTGCCAGCAGCTTGTTCGCCGGAACTCAGGGGTATGGCTACACCTTC. Protein product: CASSLFAGTQGYGYTF.